The rows below give T cell receptor beta chains drawn from one sample of a study of T cells in Graves' hyperthyroidism and ophthalmopathy. TCRdb reprocessed the multiplex PCR reads with MiXCR, giving one entry per CDR3 protein. Of a few hundred thousand distinct CDR3 sequences in the sample, about 45% were seen once. Source material: peripheral blood or thyroid tissue (not recorded which). The receptor source for this set is a woman aged 18-29 years with Graves' hyperthyroidism. CDR3s include the opening cysteine and the closing phenylalanine or tryptophan. The order of the fields is J gene, V gene, CDR3 length, clone size, D gene, CDR3 DNA, CDR3 protein. A D gene is named only where the DNA matches it firmly. Some rows mark clone size as missing; the rest say once, few, many or name a class of expanded clone.

J: TRBJ2-5
V: TRBV6-2/TRBV6-3
length: 16
size: many
D: TRBD1
DNA: TGTGCCAGCAGTTACGGGGGACAGGGACTCCTAGAGACCCAGTACTTC
CDR3: CASSYGGQGLLETQYF

J: TRBJ1-1
V: TRBV7-9
length: 13
size: .
D: .
DNA: TGTGCCGACAGCTTTGATGCAGTTACTGAAGCTTTCTTT
CDR3: CADSFDAVTEAFF

J: TRBJ2-7
V: TRBV12-3/TRBV12-4
length: 12
size: .
D: .
DNA: TGTGCCAGCACCCTAGGGTACGACGAGCAGTACTTC
CDR3: CASTLGYDEQYF

J: TRBJ2-7
V: TRBV20-1
length: 13
size: .
D: .
DNA: TGCAGTGCGAGACTAGACCTAACCTACGAGCAGTACTTC
CDR3: CSARLDLTYEQYF

J: TRBJ2-3
V: TRBV7-2
length: 13
size: .
D: .
DNA: TGTGCCTGCAGCCCTAATTGGGCAGATACGCAGTATTTT
CDR3: CACSPNWADTQYF

J: TRBJ1-5
V: TRBV7-3
length: 14
size: few
D: TRBD1
DNA: TGTGCCAGCAGCACATCGACAGGGGCAGAGACCCAGCATTTT
CDR3: CASSTSTGAETQHF

J: TRBJ1-1
V: TRBV29-1
length: 14
size: many
D: TRBD1
DNA: TGCAGCGTTGAGGAGGGACAGATGAACACTGAAGCTTTCTTT
CDR3: CSVEEGQMNTEAFF

J: TRBJ2-1
V: TRBV29-1
length: 12
size: few
D: .
DNA: TGCAGCGCCAGTCTAAAGAGCAATGAGCAGTTCTTC
CDR3: CSASLKSNEQFF

J: TRBJ1-5
V: TRBV15
length: 14
size: .
D: .
DNA: TGTGCCACGGGGGGCAGGCGTAGCAATCAGCCCCAGCATTTT
CDR3: CATGGRRSNQPQHF

J: TRBJ1-5
V: TRBV7-2
length: 16
size: .
D: TRBD1
DNA: TGTGCCAGCAGCTTTAGTACGGGAGGGGGCCTTCAGCCCCAGCATTTT
CDR3: CASSFSTGGGLQPQHF

J: TRBJ1-5
V: TRBV15
length: 15
size: once
D: .
DNA: TGTGCCACCAGCAGAGAAGTAGGGGTCAATCAGCCCCAGCATTTT
CDR3: CATSREVGVNQPQHF

J: TRBJ2-6
V: TRBV6-5
length: 15
size: many
D: .
DNA: TGTGCCAGCAGACCGGACTACTCTGGGGCCAACGTCCTGACTTTC
CDR3: CASRPDYSGANVLTF

J: TRBJ2-2
V: TRBV10-2
length: 14
size: many
D: .
DNA: TGCGCCAGCACCCAGACGGGGACCACCGGGGAGCTGTTTTTT
CDR3: CASTQTGTTGELFF

J: TRBJ2-2
V: TRBV10-2
length: 14
size: many
D: .
DNA: TGCGCCAGCAGCCCACAGCCCAACACCGGGGAGCTGTTTTTT
CDR3: CASSPQPNTGELFF

J: TRBJ2-7
V: TRBV5-8
length: 14
size: many
D: .
DNA: TGTGCCAGCAGCTTACCCACCGACTCCTACGAGCAGTACTTC
CDR3: CASSLPTDSYEQYF

J: TRBJ1-3
V: TRBV7-9
length: 14
size: .
D: .
DNA: TGTGCCAGCAGCTTCGGACATAGCCAAGAGACCATATATTTT
CDR3: CASSFGHSQETIYF

J: TRBJ2-7
V: TRBV10-3
length: 17
size: .
D: TRBD1
DNA: TGTGCCATCAGTGCGCCGTCTCCCGGGACAGAGGCCTACGAGCAGTACTTC
CDR3: CAISAPSPGTEAYEQYF

J: TRBJ2-3
V: TRBV19
length: 12
size: .
D: .
DNA: TGTGCCAGTAGTATTCAAAGGGATACGCAGTATTTT
CDR3: CASSIQRDTQYF

J: TRBJ1-6
V: TRBV7-9
length: 13
size: .
D: .
DNA: TGTGCCAGCAGCTTCTCAGGGAGATCACCCCTCCACTTT
CDR3: CASSFSGRSPLHF

J: TRBJ1-5
V: TRBV7-2
length: 19
size: .
D: .
DNA: TGTGCCGGCAGCTTATCCTCCGGCACAGGGCCTTACAGCGATCAGCCCCAGCATTTT
CDR3: CAGSLSSGTGPYSDQPQHF

J: TRBJ1-5
V: TRBV7-9
length: 17
size: .
D: TRBD1
DNA: TGTGCCAGCAGCTTGGTAGGGACAGGGGGTTTCAATCAGCCCCAGCATTTT
CDR3: CASSLVGTGGFNQPQHF

J: TRBJ1-1
V: TRBV3-1
length: 14
size: many
D: .
DNA: TGTGCCAGCAGTCCTGGACAGTTGAACACTGAAGCTTTCTTT
CDR3: CASSPGQLNTEAFF

J: TRBJ1-1
V: TRBV10-3
length: 14
size: .
D: TRBD1
DNA: TGTGCCATCAGAGGACAGGGGAGATACACTGAAGCTTTCTTT
CDR3: CAIRGQGRYTEAFF

J: TRBJ2-7
V: TRBV25-1
length: 16
size: few
D: TRBD2
DNA: TGTGCCAGCAGTGAAGGGGCTAGCGGGAGAAACTACGAGCAGTACTTC
CDR3: CASSEGASGRNYEQYF

J: TRBJ1-1
V: TRBV30
length: 16
size: .
D: .
DNA: TGTGCCTGGAGTGTACGAAAACAGCCACTAAACACTGAAGCTTTCTTT
CDR3: CAWSVRKQPLNTEAFF

J: TRBJ2-3
V: TRBV7-8
length: 17
size: .
D: TRBD2
DNA: TGTGCCAGCAGCTTAGGACTGTTGCGGGAGGGCCGAAATACGCAGTATTTT
CDR3: CASSLGLLREGRNTQYF

J: TRBJ2-5
V: TRBV7-6
length: 16
size: .
D: .
DNA: TGTGCCAGCAGCTACCGTCCCAGGGATGAGGGAGAGACCCAGTACTTC
CDR3: CASSYRPRDEGETQYF

J: TRBJ1-6
V: TRBV15
length: 15
size: .
D: .
DNA: TGTGCCACCAGCAGAAAGGGGGGCGGCAATTCACCCCTCCACTTT
CDR3: CATSRKGGGNSPLHF

J: TRBJ1-4
V: TRBV4-3
length: 15
size: many
D: .
DNA: TGCGCCAGCAGCCAAGATGGCCAAGAGAATGAAAAACTGTTTTTT
CDR3: CASSQDGQENEKLFF

J: TRBJ1-2
V: TRBV24-1
length: 15
size: once
D: TRBD1
DNA: TGTGCCGCCAGTGACCCAGGACAGGGACCCTATGGCTACACCTTC
CDR3: CAASDPGQGPYGYTF

J: TRBJ2-7
V: TRBV20-1
length: 14
size: many
D: TRBD2
DNA: TGCAGTGCGGAGACTAGCGGGAGCCTCTACGAGCAGTACTTC
CDR3: CSAETSGSLYEQYF

J: TRBJ2-2
V: TRBV7-2
length: 14
size: many
D: .
DNA: TGTGCCAGCAGAACAGGGTCCGGAACCGGGGAGCTGTTTTTT
CDR3: CASRTGSGTGELFF

J: TRBJ2-7
V: TRBV19
length: 12
size: .
D: .
DNA: TGTGCCAGTAGTAGGAGGGACTACGAGCAGTACTTC
CDR3: CASSRRDYEQYF

J: TRBJ2-7
V: TRBV7-9
length: 14
size: many
D: TRBD2
DNA: TGTGCCAGCAGCCCGACTAGCGGGAGGAACGAGCAGTACTTC
CDR3: CASSPTSGRNEQYF

J: TRBJ1-1
V: TRBV19
length: 13
size: many
D: .
DNA: TGTGCCAGTAGTCCCCGTAGGAGCACTGAAGCTTTCTTT
CDR3: CASSPRRSTEAFF

J: TRBJ2-6
V: TRBV5-7
length: 15
size: .
D: .
DNA: TGTGCCAGCAGATACGTAAGCTCTGGGGCCAACGTCCTGACTTTC
CDR3: CASRYVSSGANVLTF

J: TRBJ2-6
V: TRBV2
length: 13
size: many
D: .
DNA: TGTGCCAGCAGTGAGGACTGGGCCAACGTCCTGACTTTC
CDR3: CASSEDWANVLTF

J: TRBJ2-5
V: TRBV9
length: 16
size: once
D: TRBD1
DNA: TGTGCCAGCAGCACCCGACAGGGGCTCCTCGTAGGGACCCAGTACTTC
CDR3: CASSTRQGLLVGTQYF

J: TRBJ2-2
V: TRBV10-3
length: 18
size: .
D: TRBD2
DNA: TGTGCCATCAATCCTGGGACTAGCGGGAAGGTGGACACCGGGGAGCTGTTTTTT
CDR3: CAINPGTSGKVDTGELFF

J: TRBJ2-1
V: TRBV14
length: 16
size: .
D: .
DNA: TGTGCCAGCAGCCTTACGAGGGATCGACCCCACAATGAGCAGTTCTTC
CDR3: CASSLTRDRPHNEQFF

J: TRBJ2-7
V: TRBV7-9
length: 15
size: .
D: .
DNA: TGTGCCAGCAGCTTAGCGGGCCGCTTTAGCGATGAGCAGTACTTC
CDR3: CASSLAGRFSDEQYF

J: TRBJ2-1
V: TRBV20-1
length: 14
size: few
D: TRBD2
DNA: TGCAGTGCTGAGCGGGGAAGCTCCTACAATGAGCAGTTCTTC
CDR3: CSAERGSSYNEQFF

J: TRBJ2-7
V: TRBV27
length: 14
size: .
D: .
DNA: TGTGCCAGCAGTTCGGGACTGAATACCTACGAGCAGTACTTC
CDR3: CASSSGLNTYEQYF

J: TRBJ1-4
V: TRBV7-6
length: 15
size: .
D: .
DNA: TGTGCCAGCAGCTTTGACGGGCAGGGCAATGAAAAACTGTTTTTT
CDR3: CASSFDGQGNEKLFF

J: TRBJ1-5
V: TRBV20-1
length: 15
size: many
D: .
DNA: TGCAGCTGGACTCTTGGGTCAGGGGGCAATCAGCCCCAGCATTTT
CDR3: CSWTLGSGGNQPQHF

J: TRBJ2-5
V: TRBV27
length: 15
size: many
D: TRBD1
DNA: TGTGCCAGCAGGATGACAGGGGGCGCGGGAGAGACCCAGTACTTC
CDR3: CASRMTGGAGETQYF

J: TRBJ2-3
V: TRBV7-7
length: 16
size: many
D: .
DNA: TGTGCTAGCAGCTTAGAGGTCGGGATTCGGCCAGATACGCAGTATTTT
CDR3: CASSLEVGIRPDTQYF

J: TRBJ2-7
V: TRBV7-9
length: 14
size: .
D: TRBD2
DNA: TGTGCCAGCAGCAGCGTCGGGACTAGCAACGAGCAGTACTTC
CDR3: CASSSVGTSNEQYF

J: TRBJ1-5
V: TRBV24-1
length: 13
size: many
D: TRBD1
DNA: TGTGCCACCAGTTGGCAGGGGGACCAGCCCCAGCATTTT
CDR3: CATSWQGDQPQHF

J: TRBJ2-7
V: TRBV5-1
length: 13
size: once
D: TRBD1
DNA: TGCGCCAGCTCGACAGGGTTTCGGGACGAGCAGTACTTC
CDR3: CASSTGFRDEQYF

J: TRBJ2-5
V: TRBV6-4
length: 16
size: few
D: .
DNA: TGTGCCAGCAGTCCCTGGGGGTTAGCCGTACAAGAGACCCAGTACTTC
CDR3: CASSPWGLAVQETQYF

J: TRBJ1-1
V: TRBV12-3/TRBV12-4
length: 14
size: many
D: .
DNA: TGTGCCACGGGGAGGGGGGAGTGGGGCACTGAAGCTTTCTTT
CDR3: CATGRGEWGTEAFF

J: TRBJ2-7
V: TRBV6-1
length: 18
size: .
D: TRBD2
DNA: TGTGCCAGCAGTGGACTAGCGGATGTCGCCCTCGCTCCCTACGAGCAGTACTTC
CDR3: CASSGLADVALAPYEQYF

J: TRBJ2-1
V: TRBV29-1
length: 15
size: once
D: .
DNA: TGCAGCGCCCCACTCCGGCGTAGCTCCTACAATGAGCAGTTCTTC
CDR3: CSAPLRRSSYNEQFF

J: TRBJ2-2
V: TRBV29-1
length: 12
size: .
D: TRBD1
DNA: TGCAGCGTTGAAGATCGGACAGGAGAGCTGTTTTTT
CDR3: CSVEDRTGELFF

J: TRBJ1-2
V: TRBV9
length: 12
size: many
D: .
DNA: TGTGCCAGCAGCGTAGACGGGGATGGCTACACCTTC
CDR3: CASSVDGDGYTF

J: TRBJ1-2
V: TRBV19
length: 13
size: many
D: .
DNA: TGTGCCAGTAGTTCCCTAGACCTTTATGGCTACACCTTC
CDR3: CASSSLDLYGYTF